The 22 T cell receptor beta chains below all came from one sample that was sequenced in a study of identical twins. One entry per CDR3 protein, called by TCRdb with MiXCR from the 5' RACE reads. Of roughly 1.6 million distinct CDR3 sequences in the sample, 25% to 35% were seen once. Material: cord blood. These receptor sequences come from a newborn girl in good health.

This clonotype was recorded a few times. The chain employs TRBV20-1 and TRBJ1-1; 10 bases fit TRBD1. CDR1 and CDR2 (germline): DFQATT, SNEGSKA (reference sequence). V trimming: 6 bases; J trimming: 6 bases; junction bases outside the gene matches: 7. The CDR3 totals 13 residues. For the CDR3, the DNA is TGCAGTGCAGTTCGACAGGGGGCATCTGAAGCTTTCTTT. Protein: CSAVRQGASEAFF.

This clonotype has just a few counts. CDR3 coding DNA: TGTGCCACCAGTGGCCAGGGACTCAATTCACCCCTCCACTTT. Amino acid sequence: CATSGQGLNSPLHF. The rearrangement joins TRBV24-1 to TRBJ1-6; TRBD1 might be the D (5 bases). Trimming removed 5 bases from V and 7 bases from J, with 11 bases in between. CDR3 length: 14 residues. In germline, CDR1 is KGHDR, CDR2 SFDVKD.

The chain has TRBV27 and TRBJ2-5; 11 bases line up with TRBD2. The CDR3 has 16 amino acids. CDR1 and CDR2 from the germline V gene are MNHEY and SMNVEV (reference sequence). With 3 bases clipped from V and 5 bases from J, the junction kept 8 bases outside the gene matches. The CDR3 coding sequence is TGTGCCAGCAGTTTTTGGCTAGCGGGAGGTCTGGAGACCCAGTACTTC. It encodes CASSFWLAGGLETQYF.

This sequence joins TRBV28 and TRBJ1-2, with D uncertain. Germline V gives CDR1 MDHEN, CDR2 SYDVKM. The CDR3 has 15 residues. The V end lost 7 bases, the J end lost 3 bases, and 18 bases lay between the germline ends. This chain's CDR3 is CASIQGRILDYGYTF. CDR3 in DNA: TGTGCCAGCATTCAAGGGCGGATACTGGACTATGGCTACACCTTC.

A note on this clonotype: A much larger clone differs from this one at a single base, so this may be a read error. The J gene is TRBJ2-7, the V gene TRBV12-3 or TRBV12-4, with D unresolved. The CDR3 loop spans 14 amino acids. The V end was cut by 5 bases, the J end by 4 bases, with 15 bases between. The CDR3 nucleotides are TGTGCCAGCAGTCCGGGCAGGCTCCCTTACGAGCAGTACTTC. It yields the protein CASSPGRLPYEQYF.

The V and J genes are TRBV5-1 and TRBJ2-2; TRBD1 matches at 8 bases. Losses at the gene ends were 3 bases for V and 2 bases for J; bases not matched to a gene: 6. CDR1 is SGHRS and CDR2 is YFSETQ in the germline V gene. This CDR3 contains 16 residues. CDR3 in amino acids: CASSSGQAPNTGELFF. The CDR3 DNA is TGCGCCAGCAGCTCGGGACAGGCCCCAAACACCGGGGAGCTGTTTTTT.

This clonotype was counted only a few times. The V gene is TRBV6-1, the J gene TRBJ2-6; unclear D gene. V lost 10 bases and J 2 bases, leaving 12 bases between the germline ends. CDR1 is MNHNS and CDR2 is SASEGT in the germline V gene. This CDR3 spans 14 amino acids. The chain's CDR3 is CATGVLPGANVLTF. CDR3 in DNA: TGTGCCACAGGAGTACTACCTGGGGCCAACGTCCTGACTTTC.

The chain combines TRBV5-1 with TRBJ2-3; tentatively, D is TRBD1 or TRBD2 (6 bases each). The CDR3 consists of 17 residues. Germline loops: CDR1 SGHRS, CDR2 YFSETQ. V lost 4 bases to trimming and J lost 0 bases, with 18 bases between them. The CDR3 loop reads CASSQGISAGSTDTQYF. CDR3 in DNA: TGCGCCAGCAGCCAGGGGATATCGGCGGGAAGCACAGATACGCAGTATTTT.

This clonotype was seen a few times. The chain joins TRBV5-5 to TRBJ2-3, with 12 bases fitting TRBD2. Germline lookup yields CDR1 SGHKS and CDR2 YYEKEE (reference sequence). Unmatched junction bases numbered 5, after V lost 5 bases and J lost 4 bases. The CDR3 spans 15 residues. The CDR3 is CASRLAGGGPDTQYF. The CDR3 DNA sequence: TGTGCCAGCAGACTAGCGGGAGGTGGACCAGATACGCAGTATTTT.

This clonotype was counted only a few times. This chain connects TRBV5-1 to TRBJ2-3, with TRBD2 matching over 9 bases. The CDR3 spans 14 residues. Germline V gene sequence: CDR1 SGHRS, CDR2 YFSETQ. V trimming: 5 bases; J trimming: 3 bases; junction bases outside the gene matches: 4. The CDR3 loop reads CASRKAGGTDTQYF. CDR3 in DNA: TGCGCCAGCAGGAAAGCGGGAGGAACAGATACGCAGTATTTT.

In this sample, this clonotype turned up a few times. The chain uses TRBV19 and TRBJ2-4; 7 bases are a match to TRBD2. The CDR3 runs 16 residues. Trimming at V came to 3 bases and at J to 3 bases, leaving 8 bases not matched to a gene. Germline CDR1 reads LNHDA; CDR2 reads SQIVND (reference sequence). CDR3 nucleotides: TGTGCCAGTAGTATGGTGGCTAGCGGTCTCAAAAACATTCAGTACTTC. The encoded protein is CASSMVASGLKNIQYF.

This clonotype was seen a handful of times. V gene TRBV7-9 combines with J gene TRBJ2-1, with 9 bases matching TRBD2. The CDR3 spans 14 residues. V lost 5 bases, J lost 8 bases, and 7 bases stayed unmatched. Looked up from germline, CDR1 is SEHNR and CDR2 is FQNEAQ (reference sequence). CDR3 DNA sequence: TGTGCCAGCAGCCCCACGGGACTAGCTCATGAGCAGTTCTTC. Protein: CASSPTGLAHEQFF.

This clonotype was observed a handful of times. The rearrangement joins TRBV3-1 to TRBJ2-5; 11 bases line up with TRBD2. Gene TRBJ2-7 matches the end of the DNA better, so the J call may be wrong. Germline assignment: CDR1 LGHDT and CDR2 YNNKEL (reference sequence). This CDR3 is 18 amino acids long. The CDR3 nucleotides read TGTGCCAGCAGCCAGGATGGGCTAGCGGGAGGCCCCTTCTACGAGCAGTACTTC. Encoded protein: CASSQDGLAGGPFYEQYF.

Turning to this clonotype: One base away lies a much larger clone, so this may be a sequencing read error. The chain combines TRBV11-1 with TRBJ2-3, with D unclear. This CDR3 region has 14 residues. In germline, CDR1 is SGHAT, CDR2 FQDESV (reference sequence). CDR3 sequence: CASSLSYSTDMQYF. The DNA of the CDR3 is TGTGCCAGCAGCTTAAGCTACAGCACAGATATGCAGTATTTT.

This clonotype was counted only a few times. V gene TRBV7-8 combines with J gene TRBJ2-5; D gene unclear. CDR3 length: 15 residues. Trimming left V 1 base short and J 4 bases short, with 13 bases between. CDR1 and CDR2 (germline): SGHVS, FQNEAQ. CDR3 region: CASSLVNSRIETQYF. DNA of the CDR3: TGTGCCAGCAGCTTAGTAAATAGCAGGATAGAGACCCAGTACTTC. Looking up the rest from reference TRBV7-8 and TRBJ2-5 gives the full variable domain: GAGVSQSPRYKVAKRGQDVALRCDPISGHVSLFWYQQALGQGPEFLTYFQNEAQLDKSGLPSDRFFAERPEGSVSTLKIQRTQQEDSAVYLCASSLVNSRIETQYFGPGTRLLVL.

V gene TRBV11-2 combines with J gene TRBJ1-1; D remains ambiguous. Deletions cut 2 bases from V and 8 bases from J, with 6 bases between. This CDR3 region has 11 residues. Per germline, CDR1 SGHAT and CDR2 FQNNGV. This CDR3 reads CASSLIREAFF. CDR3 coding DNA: TGTGCCAGCAGCTTAATAAGGGAAGCTTTCTTT.

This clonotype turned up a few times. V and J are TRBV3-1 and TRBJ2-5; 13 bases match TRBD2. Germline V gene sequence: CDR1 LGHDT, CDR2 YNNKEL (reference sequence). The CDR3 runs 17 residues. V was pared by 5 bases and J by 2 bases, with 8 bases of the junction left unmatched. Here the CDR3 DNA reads TGTGCCAGCAGCTCTCGGACTAGCGGGGGCCCTCAAGAGACCCAGTACTTC. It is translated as CASSSRTSGGPQETQYF.

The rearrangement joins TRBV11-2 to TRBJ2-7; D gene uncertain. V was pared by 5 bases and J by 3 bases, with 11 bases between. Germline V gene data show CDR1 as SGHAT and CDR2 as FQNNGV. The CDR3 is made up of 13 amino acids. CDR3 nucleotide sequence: TGTGCCAGCAGCCCCCCCGAAGGCTACGAGCAGTACTTC. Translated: CASSPPEGYEQYF.

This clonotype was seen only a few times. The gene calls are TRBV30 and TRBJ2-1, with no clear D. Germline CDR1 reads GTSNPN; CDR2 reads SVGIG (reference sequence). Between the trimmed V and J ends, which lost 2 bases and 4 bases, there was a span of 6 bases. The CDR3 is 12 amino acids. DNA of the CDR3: TGTGCCTGGAGTATGGGATACAATGAGCAGTTCTTC. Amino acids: CAWSMGYNEQFF.

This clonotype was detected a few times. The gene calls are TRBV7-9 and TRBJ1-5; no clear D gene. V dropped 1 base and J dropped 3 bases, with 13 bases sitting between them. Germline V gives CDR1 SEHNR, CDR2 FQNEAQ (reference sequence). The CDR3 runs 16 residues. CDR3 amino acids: CASSLDSGRLNQPQHF. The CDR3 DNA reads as TGTGCCAGCAGCTTAGATAGTGGACGGCTCAATCAGCCCCAGCATTTT.

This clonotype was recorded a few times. CDR3 loop: CASSGGGDLRAFYEQYF. The CDR3 coding sequence is TGTGCCAGCAGTGGTGGGGGGGACTTGAGGGCCTTCTACGAGCAGTACTTC. V and J are TRBV2 and TRBJ2-7; 7 nucleotides align to TRBD2. The ends lost 4 bases at V and 3 bases at J; junction bases unmatched: 15. Germline CDR1 SNHLY, CDR2 FYNNEI. The CDR3 runs 17 residues.

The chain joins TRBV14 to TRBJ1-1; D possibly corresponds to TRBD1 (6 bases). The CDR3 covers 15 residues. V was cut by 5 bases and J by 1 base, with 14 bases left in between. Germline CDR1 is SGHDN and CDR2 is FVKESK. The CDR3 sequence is CASSSTRGKNTEAFF. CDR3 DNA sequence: TGTGCCAGCAGCTCAACAAGGGGGAAGAACACTGAAGCTTTCTTT.